This T cell receptor beta chain was profiled in a study of blood T cell repertoires in COVID-19. This clone came up once. TCRdb's copy holds only in-frame clones and misses some; the assay was immunoSEQ multiplex PCR. Here the sample spans about 55,000 clones, about 91% being singletons. The CDR3 loop spans 14 amino acids. Trimming at V came to 6 bases and at J to 1 base, leaving 2 bases not matched to a gene. Germline V lookup: CDR1 SGHAT, CDR2 FQNNGV. Specimen: peripheral blood. This sequence originates from a man aged 40-49 years with COVID-19, enrolled during active disease. The rearrangement links TRBV11-2 to TRBJ1-3; 8 bases match TRBD1. The CDR3 sequence: CASSRTGSGNTIYF. CDR3 DNA sequence: TGTGCCAGCAGTAGGACAGGGTCTGGAAACACCATATATTTT.